This T cell receptor beta chain was recorded in a study of PD-1 blockade in classical Hodgkin lymphoma. Study at large: The nivolumab dose that patients received was 3 mg/kg, given intravenously every 2 weeks. Study-wide results and caveats: Reported baseline diversity: healthy donors highest, relapsed/refractory patients lowest.

This clone was found once. Antigen specificity is unknown. Documented time point: cycle 4 day 1 (C4D1), after five to seven weeks of nivolumab. With no exception, relapse followed autologous stem cell transplantation in all patients, and brentuximab vedotin exposure varied. CD8+ T cells were isolated from thawed PBMCs by magnetic negative selection. Only in-frame clones appear in the TCRdb table, and some are missing; sequencing was by immunoSEQ multiplex PCR. The repertoire has 3,500 to 4,000 clones, around 66% of them found once; the top ten carry almost 50%. The CDR3 length is 15 residues. Trimming left V 2 bases short and J 2 bases short, with 13 bases between. Germline V gives CDR1 MNHEY, CDR2 SMNVEV (reference sequence).

The sequencing used CD8+ T cells from blood, collected before the fourth cycle of nivolumab. This TCR was recovered from a human donor with classical Hodgkin lymphoma. This chain joins TRBV27 and TRBJ2-7; possible D gene TRBD2, 6 bases. Written as DNA, the CDR3 is TGTGCCAGCAGTTTAGGGACTCCCAGGACCTACGAGCAGTACTTC. This gives the protein CASSLGTPRTYEQYF.